The present T cell receptor (beta chain) was sequenced within a study of blood T cell repertoires in COVID-19. On the study more broadly: Sources were T cells, B-cell-depleted T cells, or PBMCs; the material itself was cDNA or gDNA.

The CDR3 covers 13 residues. The ends were cut back, 2 bases at V and 5 bases at J, with 10 bases in the middle. Per the germline V gene, CDR1 is SGHAT and CDR2 is FQDESV (reference sequence). Authors' methods: Quantification of nucleated cells was approximated via reference gene primer amplification. Data came from immunoSEQ multiplex PCR; TCRdb stores just in-frame clones and leaves some out. D and trimming come from the DNA, and the V and J calls and clone size come from that table. The sample lists approximately 300,000 clones; roughly nine tenths were seen once. This clone was picked up one time.

The sequencing input was peripheral blood. The chain employs TRBV11-1 and TRBJ2-7; D gene uncertain. The sequence derives from a woman aged 45 to 65 who had recovered from COVID-19. The CDR3 DNA follows: TGTGCCAGCAGCTTATCTTTCCGTGACGAGCAGTACTTC. Its translation is CASSLSFRDEQYF.